The source of this TCR beta chain is a study of OX40 agonist ivuxolimab in advanced cancers. Regarding this clone: The antigen is undetermined.

The CDR3 runs 13 residues. CDR1 is SGHRS and CDR2 is YFSETQ in the germline V gene. Trimming removed 2 bases from V and 5 bases from J, with 10 bases in between. Profiling relied on immunoSEQ multiplex PCR, and the TCRdb table lists in-frame clones only, not all of them. The sample consists of tens of thousands of clones, around 90% of them appearing once. Study-wide results and caveats: Doses of 0.1 to 3.0 mg/kg were accompanied by clonal expansion of CD4+ and CD8+ blood T cells by week 6. Average numbers of expanded clones were greater in CD8+ T cells than in CD4+.

This TCR derives from an adult with an advanced solid tumor such as melanoma, head and neck, liver or kidney cancer. Sequences were derived from CD4+ or CD8+ T cells sorted from blood, sampled in a trial of the OX40 agonist ivuxolimab. The gene calls are TRBV5-1 and TRBJ1-1; possibly TRBD1 for D (5 bases). CDR3 amino acids: CASSFRQGTEAFF. The CDR3 nucleotides are TGCGCCAGCAGCTTCCGGCAGGGAACTGAAGCTTTCTTT.